This T cell receptor (beta chain) appears in the sequencing data of a study of post-analysis software for immune sequencing data. Study background: Patients had relapsing-remitting, secondary progressive or progressive-relapsing multiple sclerosis; some lacked subtype.

Comment on this clonotype: Antigen unknown.

CDR3 length: 14 residues. Germline V lookup: CDR1 MNHNY, CDR2 SVGAGI (reference sequence). V gave up 0 bases and J gave up 7 bases; unmatched junction bases: 5. Study-wide points: Four or five TRBV segments, TRBV5-6, TRBV5-1 and TRBV20-1 among them, were found more frequent in patients than controls.

TCR beta cDNA libraries included unique molecular identifiers. TCRdb reprocessed the PCR reads via MiXCR and lists one record per CDR3 protein. This sample has roughly 540,000 distinct CDR3 sequences, with 30% to 40% found just once. The clonotype comes from a girl aged 2 to 17 with multiple sclerosis. Source material: blood. The V call is TRBV6-6, the J call TRBJ1-1; TRBD1 matches at 7 bases. CDR3 region: CASSYSFRGDEAFF. In DNA, the CDR3 is TGTGCCAGCAGTTACTCGTTCAGGGGGGATGAAGCTTTCTTT.